This T cell receptor beta chain came from a study of blood T cell repertoires in COVID-19. Study context: From T cells, B-cell-depleted T cells, or PBMCs came the material, which was cDNA or gDNA.

Measured with immunoSEQ multiplex PCR; TCRdb has only the in-frame clones, and not every one. The sample lists 97,000 or so clones, 70% to 90% occurring once. V was clipped by 1 base and J by 4 bases, with 17 bases between them. The CDR3 length is 16 residues. The germline V gene has CDR1 GTSNPN and CDR2 SVGIG (reference sequence). The genes are TRBV30 and TRBJ1-5; possibly TRBD1 for D (6 bases). The receptor comes from a middle-aged man with active COVID-19. The specimen was peripheral blood. The CDR3 sequence: CAWSAPPRTVNQPQHF. The CDR3 DNA reads TGTGCCTGGAGTGCCCCGCCGCGGACAGTGAATCAGCCCCAGCATTTT.